The 20 T cell receptor beta chains below all came from one sample that was sequenced in a study of breast tumors, draining lymph nodes, adjacent tissues. TCRdb fed the multiplex PCR reads into MiXCR, producing one record per CDR3 protein. The table has some 110,000 distinct CDR3 sequences, roughly 29% seen once; the top ten hold approximately 5.3%. Axillary draining lymph nodes of breast cancer patients supplied the node samples. Sequencing used axillary lymph node tissue. The receptors come from a female donor with breast cancer. Some clones in this sample may be carry-over from other donors' samples.

This clonotype was recorded many times. The chain employs TRBV12-3 or TRBV12-4 and TRBJ2-4, with 7 positions matching TRBD2. The V gene end was trimmed by 6 bases and the J gene end by 6 bases; junction bases not matched to a gene: 8. The length of the CDR3 is 14 residues. The CDR3 DNA sequence: TGTGCCAGCAGACTTCGGACGGGGGGAAACATTCAGTACTTC. Its translation: CASRLRTGGNIQYF.

The chain employs TRBV7-9 and TRBJ2-7; tentatively, D is TRBD1 or TRBD2 (5 bases each). CDR1 is SEHNR, CDR2 FQNEAQ, per germline (reference sequence). Trimming left V 5 bases short and J 2 bases short, with 13 bases between. There are 14 residues in the CDR3. The CDR3 is CASSNPGPTYEQYF. In DNA form, the CDR3 reads TGTGCCAGCAGCAATCCGGGACCGACCTACGAGCAGTACTTC.

This clonotype showed up many times. This chain uses TRBV20-1 with TRBJ1-2; TRBD1 matches at 8 bases. Germline values: CDR1 DFQATT, CDR2 SNEGSKA (reference sequence). The CDR3 sequence is 13 residues long. J lost 5 bases, V lost 3 bases, and 5 bases had no gene match. Here the CDR3 reads CSARGGQGYGYTF. As DNA, the CDR3 is TGCAGTGCTAGGGGAGGACAGGGTTATGGCTACACCTTC.

This clonotype was detected ten times or more. The chain couples TRBV7-2 to TRBJ1-2; TRBD1 matches 8 bases. Trimming took 0 bases from V and 6 from J; bases not matched to a gene: 3. CDR1 and CDR2 (germline): SGHTA, FQGNSA. This CDR3 has 14 amino acids. The CDR3 region is CASSLAGRGHGYTF. CDR3 coding DNA: TGTGCCAGCAGCTTAGCCGGCAGGGGGCATGGCTACACCTTC.

The table lists this clonotype with a few counts. The chain uses TRBV27 and TRBJ1-1; 7 positions match TRBD1. The trim removed 8 bases at V and 11 bases at J, leaving 5 bases unmatched. The germline V gene encodes CDR1 MNHEY and CDR2 SMNVEV (reference sequence). The CDR3 covers 10 residues. The CDR3 here is CASGQVLAFF. CDR3 nucleotide sequence: TGTGCCAGCGGACAGGTATTGGCTTTCTTT.

This clonotype was seen ten or more times. The V call is TRBV7-2, the J call TRBJ2-7, with a tentative D call TRBD2 (5 bases). Germline V CDR1 and CDR2: SGHTA, FQGNSA. The CDR3 consists of 15 residues. The V gene lost 5 bases and the J gene lost 3 bases, with 17 bases spanning the gap. CDR3 in DNA: TGTGCCAGCAGCCTATCGCCAACGGGGTTCTACGAGCAGTACTTC. Translated, it gives CASSLSPTGFYEQYF.

The V gene is TRBV14, the J gene TRBJ2-7; the match to TRBD2 covers 12 bases. CDR3 length equals 18 residues. Unmatched junction bases numbered 12, after V lost 2 bases and J lost 4 bases. Germline-derived CDR1 and CDR2 are SGHDN and FVKESK. Here the CDR3 reads CASSQSFGTSGLPYEQYF. CDR3 nucleotide sequence: TGTGCCAGCAGCCAAAGTTTTGGGACTAGCGGGTTACCATACGAGCAGTACTTC. The full variable domain, its missing parts supplied by reference TRBV14 and TRBJ2-7, is EAGVTQFPSHSVIEKGQTVTLRCDPISGHDNLYWYRRVMGKEIKFLLHFVKESKQDESGMPNNRFLAERTGGTYSTLKVQPAELEDSGVYFCASSQSFGTSGLPYEQYFGPGTRLTVT.

Many counts were recorded for this clonotype. A much larger clone differs from this one at a single base, so this may be a read error. Here the CDR3 reads CSARLTSGQATQYF. For the CDR3, the DNA is TGCAGTGCTCGATTAACTAGCGGACAAGCGACCCAGTACTTC. The chain couples TRBV20-1 to TRBJ2-5, with 8 bases identical to TRBD2. Germline-derived CDR1 and CDR2 are DFQATT and SNEGSKA (reference sequence). This CDR3 comprises 14 residues.

A note on this clonotype: Mismatch with germline at one junction end may stem from a read error. V is TRBV5-1 and J is TRBJ2-5; possibly TRBD1 for D (6 bases). Germline V CDR1 and CDR2: SGHRS, YFSETQ. The CDR3 extends over 16 amino acids. CDR3 protein: CASSTDAGTPQETQYF. In DNA form, the CDR3 reads TGTGCCAGCAGCACGGACGCCGGGACACCCCAAGAGACCCAGTACTTC. Variable domain in full (rest from reference TRBV5-1 and TRBJ2-5): KAGVTQTPRYLIKTRGQQVTLSCSPISGHRSVSWYQQTPGQGLQFLFEYFSETQRNKGNFPGRFSGRQFSNSRSEMNVSTLELGDSALYLCASSTDAGTPQETQYFGPGTRLLVL.

V usage is TRBV20-1 and J usage is TRBJ1-1; no firm D call. CDR1 is DFQATT, CDR2 SNEGSKA, per germline (reference sequence). The CDR3 has 15 amino acids. Trimming stripped 3 bases from V and 5 bases from J, with 19 bases between. DNA for the CDR3: TGCAGTGCTAGGGACGAGGAAGGTAGGGAAACTGAAGCTTTCTTT. Residues: CSARDEEGRETEAFF.

This clonotype occurred a few times. The chain combines TRBV5-1 with TRBJ1-1, with TRBD1 matching 9 bases. CDR1 and CDR2 from the germline V gene are SGHRS and YFSETQ. V was pared by 0 bases and J by 2 bases, with 5 bases of the junction left unmatched. This CDR3 has 16 residues. The DNA of the CDR3 is TGCGCCAGCAGCTTGGATACAGGGGGCAGTAACACTGAAGCTTTCTTT. Protein sequence: CASSLDTGGSNTEAFF.

This chain links TRBV7-2 with TRBJ2-2; 12 positions match TRBD2. V dropped 1 base and J dropped 4; count of bases not matched to a gene: 13. Germline lookup yields CDR1 SGHTA and CDR2 FQGNSA. This CDR3 contains 20 residues. DNA of the CDR3: TGTGCCAGCAGCTTAGGTCCTAGCGGGGGGGCCTTTGCGGTCACCGGGGAGCTGTTTTTT. Residues: CASSLGPSGGAFAVTGELFF.

As regards this clonotype: This may stem from a read error, because a much larger clone lies one nucleotide away. V and J are TRBV6-6 and TRBJ2-1; the match to TRBD2 covers 10 bases. This CDR3 spans 16 amino acids. Germline CDR1 MNHNY, CDR2 SVGAGI (reference sequence). The CDR3 DNA reads TGTGCCAGCAGTCTGACTAGCGGGCCTAGTTACAGTGAGCAGTTCTTC. This translates into CASSLTSGPSYSEQFF.

The chain combines TRBV20-1 with TRBJ1-4, with a tentative D call TRBD1 (5 bases). V was pared by 0 bases and J by 0 bases, with 8 bases between. Germline lookup yields CDR1 DFQATT and CDR2 SNEGSKA (reference sequence). The CDR3 is 15 residues long. CDR3 coding DNA: TGCAGTGCTAGAGATCTAGGGGCAACTAATGAAAAACTGTTTTTT. Its translation: CSARDLGATNEKLFF.

A few counts support this clonotype. The CDR3 here is CASSEAVGLGPDTQYF. As DNA, the CDR3 is TGTGCCAGCAGTGAAGCGGTGGGGCTGGGACCAGATACGCAGTATTTT. The chain links TRBV6-1 to TRBJ2-3; D may match TRBD1 or TRBD2 (5 bases each). The CDR3 length is 16 residues. Germline CDR1 is MNHNS and CDR2 is SASEGT. Trimming shortened V by 0 bases and J by 4 bases, and 14 bases separated the two germline ends.

The rearrangement joins TRBV29-1 to TRBJ2-2; 8 nucleotides agree with TRBD2. CDR1 is SQVTM and CDR2 is ANQGSEA in the germline V gene. V was pared by 5 bases and J by 7 bases, with 12 bases of the junction left unmatched. This CDR3 contains 15 residues. The DNA for the CDR3 is TGCAGCGTTATCCTACCGACCGGGACTAGCGGGGAGCTGTTTTTT. Translating it yields CSVILPTGTSGELFF.

This clonotype occurred a few times. A much larger clone lies a single base off, so this may be a read error. This sequence joins TRBV11-2 and TRBJ2-7; no clear D. The CDR3 is 15 residues long. The V gene's germline CDR1 is SGHAT and CDR2 FQNNGV. The ends were cut back, 5 bases at V and 3 bases at J, with 17 bases in the middle. This chain's CDR3 is CASSAQDKPGYEQYF. DNA for the CDR3: TGTGCCAGCAGCGCCCAAGATAAACCGGGCTACGAGCAGTACTTC.

This clonotype was detected many times. V is TRBV4-1 and J is TRBJ2-1; 11 bases line up with TRBD2. Germline loops: CDR1 MGHRA, CDR2 YSYEKL. The length of the CDR3 is 16 residues. The junction had 4 bases not matched to a gene; V was cut back by 1 base and J by 5 bases. The CDR3 DNA is TGCGCCAGCAGCCAAGGTGGGACTAGCGGCAACAATGAGCAGTTCTTC. The encoded protein is CASSQGGTSGNNEQFF.

This clonotype was observed many times. The rearrangement links TRBV7-3 to TRBJ2-3, with 8 bases that match TRBD2. The CDR3 length is 15 residues. J lost 6 bases, V lost 1 base, and 6 bases had no gene match. Germline V gene sequence: CDR1 SGHTA, CDR2 FQGTGA. CDR3 residues: CASSLSPGGGDTQYF. For the CDR3, the DNA is TGTGCCAGCAGCTTAAGTCCCGGGGGGGGGGATACGCAGTATTTT.

This clonotype was counted many times. This sequence joins TRBV5-1 and TRBJ2-1; D is possibly TRBD1 (6 bases). Germline V gene sequence: CDR1 SGHRS, CDR2 YFSETQ. The V end was cut by 2 bases, the J end by 8 bases, with 8 bases between. The CDR3 sequence is 12 residues long. The CDR3 nucleotides read TGCGCCAGCAGCTTCCAGGGGTATGAGCAGTTCTTC. Translating gives CASSFQGYEQFF. Complete variable domain (other parts from reference TRBV5-1 and TRBJ2-1): KAGVTQTPRYLIKTRGQQVTLSCSPISGHRSVSWYQQTPGQGLQFLFEYFSETQRNKGNFPGRFSGRQFSNSRSEMNVSTLELGDSALYLCASSFQGYEQFFGPGTRLTVL.